The next 23 T cell receptor beta chains were all read from a single sample in a study of T cell responses to AZD1222 COVID-19 vaccine. Sequencing was performed with immunoSEQ multiplex PCR; in TCRdb, only in-frame clones are kept and a portion is missing. The sample comprises 55,000 to 70,000 clones, roughly 90% of which are singletons, and around 8% rests with the top ten. The input for sequencing was peripheral blood, taken on day 0 of AZD1222 vaccination. The receptors originated from an adult in good health.

The chain employs TRBV12-3 or TRBV12-4 and TRBJ2-1, with 9 bases that match TRBD2. The CDR3 consists of 13 residues. Unmatched junction bases numbered 6, after V lost 8 bases and J lost 7 bases. The CDR3 coding sequence is TGTGCCAGCCTTAGCGGGAGCGGTAATGAGCAGTTCTTC. It yields the protein CASLSGSGNEQFF.

This chain links TRBV6-1 with TRBJ1-2; the D gene is possibly TRBD1 (5 bases). Germline V lookup: CDR1 MNHNS, CDR2 SASEGT. The CDR3 runs to 13 residues. V lost 3 bases to trimming and J lost 7 bases, with 12 bases between them. The CDR3 DNA sequence: TGTGCCAGCAGTGATCTTGGGACCGGTGGCTACACCTTC. Protein product: CASSDLGTGGYTF.

The gene calls are TRBV11-2 and TRBJ2-3; 7 bases align to TRBD1. V gave up 4 bases and J gave up 2 bases; unmatched junction bases: 9. This CDR3 spans 16 amino acids. The germline V gene has CDR1 SGHAT and CDR2 FQNNGV. CDR3 DNA: TGTGCCAGCAGCTCTAACTCCGGGACAGCCACAGATACGCAGTATTTT. Translation: CASSSNSGTATDTQYF.

This chain links TRBV19 with TRBJ1-5; 9 bases map to TRBD1. Germline CDR1 reads LNHDA; CDR2 reads SQIVND (reference sequence). The CDR3 consists of 15 residues. Trimming cost V 7 bases and J 7 bases; bases outside gene matches: 11. The CDR3 coding sequence is TGTGCCAGTACCCCTCGCACAGGGGGCGACCAGCCCCAGCATTTT. It yields the protein CASTPRTGGDQPQHF. Together with reference TRBV19 and TRBJ1-5, the CDR3 gives the full variable domain: DGGITQSPKYLFRKEGQNVTLSCEQNLNHDAMYWYRQDPGQGLRLIYYSQIVNDFQKGDIAEGYSVSREKKESFPLTVTSAQKNPTAFYLCASTPRTGGDQPQHFGDGTRLSIL.

This CDR3 reads CASSLSPTGVVGAFF. CDR3 DNA: TGTGCCAGCAGCTTAAGCCCAACAGGGGTGGTTGGGGCTTTCTTT. V gene TRBV7-9 combines with J gene TRBJ1-1, with 7 bases that match TRBD1. The CDR3 is made up of 15 amino acids. With V trimmed by 2 bases and J by 11 bases, 14 bases remained unmatched. Germline CDR1 and CDR2: SEHNR and FQNEAQ (reference sequence).

The chain recombines TRBV9 with TRBJ2-5, with D perhaps being TRBD1 or TRBD2 (5 bases each). Germline lookup yields CDR1 SGDLS and CDR2 YYNGEE. Trimming left V 3 bases short and J 4 bases short, with 13 bases between. The CDR3 length is 14 residues. CDR3 loop: CASSARGVPETQYF. Written as DNA, the CDR3 is TGTGCCAGCAGCGCCCGAGGGGTCCCAGAGACCCAGTACTTC.

This chain links TRBV20-1 with TRBJ2-7, with D perhaps given as TRBD1 or TRBD2 (5 bases each). CDR3 length: 13 residues. V shed 3 bases and J shed 4 bases, with 13 bases lying between them. Per the germline V gene, CDR1 is DFQATT and CDR2 is SNEGSKA (reference sequence). The CDR3: CSASRGAGYEQYF. The CDR3 DNA is TGCAGTGCTAGTCGAGGGGCAGGTTACGAGCAGTACTTC.

The rearrangement joins TRBV5-1 to TRBJ2-7, with D perhaps matching TRBD2 (6 bases). Germline CDR1 reads SGHRS; CDR2 reads YFSETQ. Deletions cut 4 bases from V and 1 base from J, with 12 bases between. The CDR3 runs 14 residues. The CDR3 DNA is TGCGCCAGCAGCACGAACAGCGGGTCCTACGAGCAGTACTTC. This sequence encodes CASSTNSGSYEQYF.

The V and J genes are TRBV7-3 and TRBJ2-2; D is uncertain. CDR1 SGHTA and CDR2 FQGTGA come from the germline V gene. The V end was cut by 0 bases, the J end by 6 bases, with 11 bases between. This CDR3 has 15 amino acids. CDR3 DNA: TGTGCCAGCAGCTTAACCCCCGGGCCCGCCGGGGAGCTGTTTTTT. Translation gives CASSLTPGPAGELFF.

The chain employs TRBV6-2 or TRBV6-3 and TRBJ2-7, with TRBD1 matching over 7 bases. The CDR3 contains 15 residues. V gave up 6 bases and J gave up 4 bases; unmatched junction bases: 12. Germline loops: CDR1 MNHEY, CDR2 SVGEGT. CDR3 sequence reads: CASRPQQGNLYEQYF. The CDR3, as DNA: TGTGCCAGCAGACCTCAACAGGGGAATTTATACGAGCAGTACTTC.

V and J are TRBV30 and TRBJ1-2; no firm D call. Trimming took 3 bases from V and 8 from J, leaving 19 bases between them. The CDR3 contains 14 residues. The V gene's germline CDR1 is GTSNPN and CDR2 SVGIG (reference sequence). CDR3 sequence: CAWSDELGAGGYTF. The CDR3 nucleotides are TGTGCCTGGAGCGACGAACTAGGAGCGGGCGGCTACACCTTC.

This chain joins TRBV7-2 and TRBJ2-3; D may correspond to TRBD1 or TRBD2 (5 bases each). The CDR3 loop spans 13 amino acids. Trimming pared 6 bases from V and 3 bases from J, leaving 10 bases between. From germline, CDR1 is SGHTA and CDR2 FQGNSA. CDR3 in DNA: TGTGCCAGCAGTACGGGGCGAACAGATACGCAGTATTTT. This translates into CASSTGRTDTQYF.

The V gene is TRBV11-2, the J gene TRBJ1-1, with 9 nucleotides matching TRBD1. The CDR3 length is 13 residues. V shed 5 bases and J 4 bases; nucleotides not matched to a gene: 2. Germline V gene lookup returns CDR1 SGHAT and CDR2 FQNNGV. CDR3 protein: CASSQTGGTEAFF. CDR3 in DNA: TGTGCCAGCAGCCAGACAGGGGGCACTGAAGCTTTCTTT. Complete variable domain (other parts from reference TRBV11-2 and TRBJ1-1): EAGVAQSPRYKIIEKRQSVAFWCNPISGHATLYWYQQILGQGPKLLIQFQNNGVVDDSQLPKDRFSAERLKGVDSTLKIQPAKLEDSAVYLCASSQTGGTEAFFGQGTRLTVV.

The chain uses TRBV14 and TRBJ2-1; D possibly corresponds to TRBD2 (8 bases). Trimming pared 4 bases from V and 7 bases from J, leaving 14 bases between. The CDR3 sequence is 14 residues long. CDR1 and CDR2 (germline): SGHDN, FVKESK. CDR3 bases: TGTGCCAGCAGCCGGACTAGCAGGGGGAATGAGCAGTTCTTC. Encoded protein: CASSRTSRGNEQFF.

The genes are TRBV29-1 and TRBJ1-2; D not resolved. The CDR3 totals 12 residues. Germline CDR1 SQVTM, CDR2 ANQGSEA. Trimming removed 0 bases at V and 4 bases at J, with 6 bases between. Written as DNA, the CDR3 is TGCAGCGTTGAAGACGGTCCCTATGGCTACACCTTC. It translates to CSVEDGPYGYTF.

The V gene is TRBV24-1, the J gene TRBJ2-7; D perhaps matches TRBD2 (6 bases). Germline lookup yields CDR1 KGHDR and CDR2 SFDVKD. The V gene lost 4 bases and the J gene lost 3 bases, with 18 bases spanning the gap. The CDR3 is made up of 16 amino acids. The CDR3 sequence: CATSDPLAEGIYEQYF. For the CDR3, the DNA is TGTGCCACCAGTGACCCGTTAGCGGAGGGGATCTACGAGCAGTACTTC.

V gene TRBV11-2 combines with J gene TRBJ1-6; 8 bases map to TRBD1. The CDR3 totals 14 residues. J lost 9 bases, V lost 5 bases, and 6 bases had no gene match. Looked up from germline, CDR1 is SGHAT and CDR2 is FQNNGV. CDR3 sequence: CASSEQGVISPLHF. The DNA for the CDR3 is TGTGCCAGCAGCGAACAGGGGGTTATTTCACCCCTCCACTTT.

This clone showed up just once. The gene calls are TRBV30 and TRBJ1-4; D possibly corresponds to TRBD1 (6 bases). The length of the CDR3 is 15 residues. Trimming took off 1 base at V and 6 bases at J, with 15 bases between the two ends. Germline loops: CDR1 GTSNPN, CDR2 SVGIG (reference sequence). This CDR3 is CAWSAPQGRDEKLFF. The CDR3, as DNA: TGTGCCTGGAGTGCCCCACAGGGAAGGGATGAAAAACTGTTTTTT.

This clone appeared a single time. The V and J genes are TRBV5-1 and TRBJ1-6; no reliable D call. CDR1 and CDR2 from the germline V gene are SGHRS and YFSETQ. The ends were cut back, 0 bases at V and 6 bases at J, with 10 bases in the middle. The CDR3 has 15 residues. The CDR3 loop reads CASSLAKRINSPLHF. In DNA form, the CDR3 reads TGCGCCAGCAGCTTGGCCAAGAGGATTAATTCACCCCTCCACTTT.

This clone has just a few counts. The chain combines TRBV5-1 with TRBJ2-3, with 10 bases identical to TRBD2. Trimming took 1 base from V and 6 from J; bases not matched to a gene: 8. The CDR3 is 16 residues long. Germline CDR1 is SGHRS and CDR2 is YFSETQ. The CDR3 DNA reads as TGCGCCAGCAGCTTGCCGGATGGGACTAGCGACGATACGCAGTATTTT. As protein: CASSLPDGTSDDTQYF.

The chain has TRBV6-5 and TRBJ1-2; unclear D gene. This CDR3 region has 12 residues. V dropped 7 bases and J dropped 1 base, with 7 bases sitting between them. Germline V gene lookup returns CDR1 MNHEY and CDR2 SVGAGI. CDR3 in DNA: TGTGCCAGCAAATCGTATAACTATGGCTACACCTTC. Encoded protein: CASKSYNYGYTF.

The V gene is TRBV2, the J gene TRBJ1-2; TRBD1 might be the D (5 bases). Trimming left V 8 bases short and J 5 bases short, with 9 bases between. The CDR3 loop spans 11 amino acids. From germline, CDR1 is SNHLY and CDR2 FYNNEI. The CDR3 protein is CASSGSYGYTF. The CDR3 DNA sequence: TGTGCCAGCTCAGGGTCGTATGGCTACACCTTC.

This chain joins TRBV4-1 and TRBJ2-1; tentative D call: TRBD2 (5 bases). With 2 bases removed from V and 0 bases from J, the gap between germline ends came to 8 bases. This CDR3 comprises 15 residues. The germline V gene has CDR1 MGHRA and CDR2 YSYEKL. The CDR3 here is CASSQSRASYNEQFF. The CDR3 nucleotides read TGCGCCAGCAGCCAATCGCGGGCCTCCTACAATGAGCAGTTCTTC.